This TCR beta chain was profiled in a study of blood T cell repertoires in COVID-19. For the study at large: Sites in the United States, Italy and Spain provided acute and convalescent COVID-19 samples.

V was clipped by 2 bases and J by 7 bases, with 6 bases between them. CDR3 size: 13 residues. TCRdb keeps only in-frame clones here, not all; method: immunoSEQ multiplex PCR. This table holds approximately 110,000 clones, 81% found once. The V and J genes are TRBV12-3 or TRBV12-4 and TRBJ1-6; unclear D gene. The TCR was taken from an elderly man with acute or convalescent COVID-19. Sequencing input: peripheral blood. CDR3 sequence: CASSLYMNSPLHF. The CDR3 nucleotides read TGTGCCAGCAGTTTATATATGAATTCACCCCTCCACTTT.